This TCR beta chain originates from a study of T-cell reconstitution after alpha-beta-depleted transplantation in children. Study observations and caveats: About two months after transplant, alpha-beta T cells reportedly came from several hundred expanded graft clones. Surviving thymic progenitors and recipient T cells were the source of high TCRbeta diversity at day 60 in some patients. T-cell counts and diversity at one year following transplant were attributed mainly to newly produced T cells.

This clonotype was counted ten times or more. Its specificity is not known. Unique molecular identifiers featured in how the TCRbeta library was prepared. TCRdb redid the calling of the PCR reads with MiXCR, one entry per CDR3 protein. Of around 800,000 distinct CDR3 sequences listed, less than 20% are singletons. Trimming left V 6 bases short and J 0 bases short, with 13 bases between. CDR3 length: 14 amino acids. Germline V gives CDR1 DFQATT, CDR2 SNEGSKA (reference sequence). The sequence was collected from a male patient under 18 who had a stem cell transplant for acute lymphoblastic leukemia, so the T cells may come from the graft donor. The V and J genes are TRBV20-1 and TRBJ2-3, with TRBD2 as a possible D gene (5 bases). Specimen: PBMCs, mostly from graft donor cells, collected 360 days after TCRalphabeta/CD19-depleted stem cell transplant. CDR3 in DNA: TGCAGTGCCAGACTACCCCGTAGCACAGATACGCAGTATTTT. This sequence encodes CSARLPRSTDTQYF.